This T cell receptor (beta chain) was recovered during a study of metastatic and nonmetastatic thyroid tumors. Turning to the study itself: Repertoire comparisons spanned blood and tumor or nodule tissue from malignant and benign thyroid patients.

V was clipped by 3 bases and J by 0 bases; unmatched bases: 6. The CDR3 is 17 residues long. Germline values: CDR1 DFQATT, CDR2 SNEGSKA (reference sequence). TCRdb ran MiXCR on the PCR reads. Among some 40,000 clones listed, 19% were seen once. This clone has at least ten counts. All patients reached thyroid surgery having received no treatment beforehand. The chain carries TRBV20-1 and TRBJ2-1, with 12 positions matching TRBD2. The sequenced sample was blood. This receptor was obtained from a female donor with papillary thyroid cancer or a benign thyroid nodule (not recorded which). Some clones in this sample may be carry-over from other donors' samples. The CDR3 DNA follows: TGCAGTGCTAGCGCTAGCGGGAGGGCAGGCTCCTACAATGAGCAGTTCTTC. This encodes CSASASGRAGSYNEQFF.